A single sample gave rise to the 23 T cell receptor beta chains below, sequenced in a study of cytomegalovirus exposure and HLA in healthy donors. The primer mix had 60 Vbeta and 13 Jbeta primers. This table comes from immunoSEQ multiplex PCR, and its TCRdb copy is limited to in-frame clones, with some not included. Here the sample spans approximately 140,000 clones, 73% being singletons. Sequencing used PBMCs. These receptor sequences come from a woman in her 40s in good health and CMV-seronegative.

This clone was detected only a few times. The V and J genes are TRBV27 and TRBJ1-1; D not resolved. The V and J ends lost 2 bases and 0 bases respectively, with 7 bases between them. Germline values: CDR1 MNHEY, CDR2 SMNVEV (reference sequence). There are 14 residues in the CDR3. CDR3 loop: CASSLHTLNTEAFF. The CDR3 DNA is TGTGCCAGCAGTTTACACACATTGAACACTGAAGCTTTCTTT.

This clone was seen a single time. A read error may produce the germline difference seen at one junction end. The rearrangement uses TRBV5-1 and TRBJ1-1, with D possibly matching TRBD1 (5 bases). Germline V CDR1 and CDR2: SGHRS, YFSETQ. This CDR3 is built from 14 residues. Written as DNA, the CDR3 is TGCGCCAGCAGCTTGGACAGGCCGAACGCTGAAGCTTTCTTT. Translation gives CASSLDRPNAEAFF.

There are a few counts of this clone. The J gene is TRBJ1-1, the V gene TRBV29-1, with D uncertain. Germline values: CDR1 SQVTM, CDR2 ANQGSEA. V was cut by 2 bases and J by 0 bases, with 7 bases left in between. The CDR3 totals 13 residues. The CDR3, as DNA: TGCAGCGTTGAACGCCAGATGAACACTGAAGCTTTCTTT. Amino acid sequence: CSVERQMNTEAFF.

This sequence joins TRBV15 and TRBJ1-4; the D gene is possibly TRBD1 (5 bases). Trimming stripped 4 bases from V and 7 bases from J, with 16 bases between. This CDR3 has 15 residues. Looked up from germline, CDR1 is LNHNV and CDR2 is YYDKDF (reference sequence). CDR3 sequence reads: CATSTDARGSEKLFF. The CDR3 coding sequence is TGTGCCACCAGCACCGACGCGCGGGGGTCTGAAAAACTGTTTTTT.

The V gene is TRBV7-2, the J gene TRBJ2-7; 7 bases fit TRBD2. Germline V gives CDR1 SGHTA, CDR2 FQGNSA. J was trimmed by 1 base and V by 3 bases; bases with no gene match: 6. This CDR3 contains 15 residues. The CDR3: CASSLREGWSYEQYV. Written as DNA, the CDR3 is TGTGCCAGCAGCTTGAGGGAGGGGTGGTCCTACGAGCAGTACGTC.

The chain recombines TRBV7-9 with TRBJ2-3, with 11 bases that match TRBD2. Germline V gene data show CDR1 as SEHNR and CDR2 as FQNEAQ (reference sequence). This CDR3 contains 16 residues. V trimming: 5 bases; J trimming: 2 bases; junction bases outside the gene matches: 6. The CDR3 is CASSEIAGGHTDTQYF. The DNA of the CDR3 is TGTGCCAGCAGCGAAATAGCGGGGGGGCACACAGATACGCAGTATTTT.

This chain connects TRBV5-1 to TRBJ1-2, with 10 nucleotides matching TRBD1. With V trimmed by 4 bases and J by 4 bases, 7 bases remained unmatched. The CDR3 is 15 amino acids. The germline gives CDR1 SGHRS, CDR2 YFSETQ. CDR3 amino acids: CASSPMTGGGYGYTF. The DNA for the CDR3 is TGCGCCAGCAGCCCGATGACAGGGGGCGGCTATGGCTACACCTTC.

This chain uses TRBV28 with TRBJ2-2; the match to TRBD1 covers 7 bases. This CDR3 is built from 14 residues. Per germline, CDR1 MDHEN and CDR2 SYDVKM. The J segment lost 4 bases and the V segment lost 5 bases, leaving 4 bases of the junction unmatched. CDR3: CASSQQGFTGELFF. CDR3 nucleotides: TGTGCCAGCAGTCAACAGGGGTTCACCGGGGAGCTGTTTTTT.

The rearrangement joins TRBV7-3 to TRBJ2-7; 8 bases align to TRBD2. Trimming removed 5 bases from V and 2 bases from J; junction bases left unmatched: 8. Germline V gene data show CDR1 as SGHTA and CDR2 as FQGTGA. This CDR3 contains 15 residues. CDR3 residues: CASSPGGGSPYEQYF. In DNA, the CDR3 is TGTGCCAGCAGCCCCGGGGGGGGTTCTCCCTACGAGCAGTACTTC. The variable domain in full, with the rest retrieved from reference TRBV7-3 and TRBJ2-7, is GAGVSQTPSNKVTEKGKYVELRCDPISGHTALYWYRQSLGQGPEFLIYFQGTGAADDSGLPNDRFFAVRPEGSVSTLKIQRTERGDSAVYLCASSPGGGSPYEQYFGPGTRLTVT.

This rearrangement joins TRBV6-1 to TRBJ1-2; TRBD1 agrees at 7 bases. V shed 3 bases, J shed 8 bases, and the junction held 6 bases outside the gene matches. The CDR3 sequence is 13 residues long. Germline loops: CDR1 MNHNS, CDR2 SASEGT. CDR3 DNA sequence: TGTGCCAGCAGTGACCAGGGGGGATTGGGCTACACCTTC. Its translation: CASSDQGGLGYTF.

The genes are TRBV12-5 and TRBJ1-1, with D perhaps TRBD1 (6 bases). CDR3 length equals 14 residues. V dropped 5 bases and J dropped 1 base, with 11 bases sitting between them. The germline CDR1 and CDR2 sequences are LGHNT and FRNRAP. CDR3 sequence reads: CASGRTVSNTEAFF. CDR3 nucleotide sequence: TGTGCTAGTGGTCGGACAGTCTCGAACACTGAAGCTTTCTTT.

The chain has TRBV5-1 and TRBJ1-2; D is unclear. The CDR3 is made up of 16 amino acids. Per the germline V gene, CDR1 is SGHRS and CDR2 is YFSETQ. Trimming pared 4 bases from V and 2 bases from J, leaving 18 bases between. The CDR3 region has the DNA TGCGCCAGCAGCCGTGTTGGGCCCGCAACGAACTATGGCTACACCTTC. Protein product: CASSRVGPATNYGYTF.

This chain connects TRBV2 to TRBJ1-6; D ambiguous. Germline values: CDR1 SNHLY, CDR2 FYNNEI. The CDR3 loop spans 13 amino acids. V dropped 5 bases and J dropped 7 bases, with 9 bases sitting between them. This CDR3 reads CASSTELNSPLHF. Here the CDR3 DNA reads TGTGCCAGCAGTACAGAGCTCAATTCACCCCTCCACTTT. The entire variable domain, with the rest obtained from reference TRBV2 and TRBJ1-6, is as follows: EPEVTQTPSHQVTQMGQEVILRCVPISNHLYFYWYRQILGQKVEFLVSFYNNEISEKSEIFDDQFSVERPDGSNFTLKIRSTKLEDSAMYFCASSTELNSPLHFGNGTRLTVT.

The chain has TRBV5-4 and TRBJ2-1, with D unresolved. V was shortened by 4 bases and J by 5 bases, with 13 bases between the two germline ends. Germline assignment: CDR1 SGHNT and CDR2 YYREEE (reference sequence). This CDR3 comprises 14 residues. This CDR3 reads CASSPRLQHNEQFF. The CDR3 DNA reads TGTGCCAGCAGCCCCCGACTGCAGCACAATGAGCAGTTCTTC.

The chain couples TRBV5-1 to TRBJ2-3; 10 bases line up with TRBD2. Trimming took 6 bases from V and 6 from J; bases not matched to a gene: 7. Germline CDR1 is SGHRS and CDR2 is YFSETQ. This CDR3 spans 14 amino acids. This chain's CDR3 is CASKKAGGIDTQYF. Here the CDR3 DNA reads TGCGCCAGCAAAAAAGCGGGGGGGATTGATACGCAGTATTTT.

V usage is TRBV6-1 and J usage is TRBJ2-1; 12 bases are a match to TRBD2. Germline-derived CDR1 and CDR2 are MNHNS and SASEGT. The CDR3 spans 15 residues. J lost 3 bases, V lost 6 bases, and 3 bases had no gene match. The CDR3 region has the DNA TGTGCCAGCAGGCTGACTAGCGGGGGCTACAATGAGCAGTTCTTC. It specifies CASRLTSGGYNEQFF.

The genes are TRBV20-1 and TRBJ2-1, with TRBD2 as a possible D gene (6 bases). Trimming left V 6 bases short and J 9 bases short, with 12 bases between. The germline V gene encodes CDR1 DFQATT and CDR2 SNEGSKA (reference sequence). The CDR3 has 11 residues. CDR3 in amino acids: CSAQTRVEQFF. The CDR3 DNA follows: TGCAGTGCGCAGACTAGGGTTGAGCAGTTCTTC.

This clone was seen more than once but under ten times. The chain carries TRBV2 and TRBJ1-1; D remains unclear. V gave up 7 bases and J gave up 1 base, with 10 bases separating them. The CDR3 has 13 residues. Per germline, CDR1 SNHLY and CDR2 FYNNEI. CDR3 in amino acids: CASTPEGNTEAFF. For the CDR3, the DNA is TGTGCCAGCACCCCGGAGGGGAACACTGAAGCTTTCTTT.

CDR3 loop: CASSQGQGNTIYF. DNA for the CDR3: TGCGCCAGCAGCCAAGGCCAGGGAAACACCATATATTTT. The chain recombines TRBV4-1 with TRBJ1-3; D call uncertain. Looked up from germline, CDR1 is MGHRA and CDR2 is YSYEKL. The CDR3 sequence is 13 residues long. V was shortened by 1 base and J by 4 bases, with 5 bases between the two germline ends.

V gene TRBV28 combines with J gene TRBJ1-5, with D maybe TRBD1 (5 bases). The CDR3 totals 14 residues. Trimming removed 4 bases at V and 2 bases at J, with 9 bases between. Germline lookup yields CDR1 MDHEN and CDR2 SYDVKM. This CDR3 is CASSSGGRNQPQHF. CDR3 bases: TGTGCCAGCAGTTCCGGGGGTCGCAATCAGCCCCAGCATTTT.

This clone was counted a few times. This sequence joins TRBV29-1 and TRBJ1-1; maybe TRBD1 (5 bases). Germline CDR1 is SQVTM and CDR2 is ANQGSEA. The ends were cut back, 7 bases at V and 1 base at J, with 13 bases in the middle. The length of the CDR3 is 13 residues. The CDR3, as DNA: TGCAGCGGGGGATTAGGACAGAACACTGAAGCTTTCTTT. Translating it yields CSGGLGQNTEAFF. Filled out from reference TRBV29-1 and TRBJ1-1, the complete variable domain reads SAVISQKPSRDICQRGTSLTIQCQVDSQVTMMFWYRQQPGQSLTLIATANQGSEATYESGFVIDKFPISRPNLTFSTLTVSNMSPEDSSIYLCSGGLGQNTEAFFGQGTRLTVV.

The rearrangement links TRBV27 to TRBJ2-5; D might be TRBD2 (5 bases). V lost 3 bases to trimming and J lost 2 bases, with 13 bases between them. This CDR3 contains 15 residues. From germline, CDR1 is MNHEY and CDR2 SMNVEV (reference sequence). The CDR3 spells CASSFRGLGQETQYF. CDR3 bases: TGTGCCAGCAGTTTTCGAGGGCTCGGGCAAGAGACCCAGTACTTC.

The chain recombines TRBV27 with TRBJ1-2; D remains unclear. The CDR3 spans 13 residues. Per the germline V gene, CDR1 is MNHEY and CDR2 is SMNVEV (reference sequence). Trimming pared 5 bases from V and 4 bases from J, leaving 11 bases between. CDR3 residues: CASSRDSGYGYTF. CDR3 nucleotide sequence: TGTGCCAGCAGTCGGGATTCAGGCTATGGCTACACCTTC.